These 15 T cell receptor beta chains were sequenced from one sample in a study of CD8 T cells in ankylosing spondylitis. In TCRdb, the 5' RACE reads were re-called with MiXCR into one record per CDR3 protein. The sample consists of around 33,000 distinct CDR3 sequences, roughly 6.8% of them appearing once. The sample taken for sequencing was blood, either unsorted or a sorted T cell fraction (not recorded which). These receptors were obtained from a male donor with ankylosing spondylitis or in good health (not recorded which).

V and J are TRBV7-9 and TRBJ2-5; D gene uncertain. The CDR3 has 12 residues. Germline values: CDR1 SEHNR, CDR2 FQNEAQ (reference sequence). V lost 6 bases and J lost 4, with 9 bases in between. The DNA for the CDR3 is TGTGCCAGCAGTTCAATGATAGAGACCCAGTACTTC. Its translation: CASSSMIETQYF.

This clonotype was picked up many times. V gene TRBV5-1 combines with J gene TRBJ2-1; 16 bases match TRBD2. V was clipped by 4 bases and J by 5 bases; unmatched bases: 3. The CDR3 runs to 16 residues. CDR1 SGHRS and CDR2 YFSETQ come from the germline V gene. The CDR3 DNA follows: TGCGCCAGCAGCCGCGGGACTAGCGGGAGGGACAATGAGCAGTTCTTC. Protein product: CASSRGTSGRDNEQFF.

Many counts were recorded for this clonotype. The CDR3 is CSAPRLAGRWNNEQFF. CDR3 DNA: TGCAGTGCCCCCAGACTAGCGGGAAGATGGAACAATGAGCAGTTCTTC. The chain couples TRBV20-1 to TRBJ2-1; 11 nucleotides align to TRBD2. V lost 6 bases to trimming and J lost 5 bases; unmatched junction nucleotides: 12. The CDR3 totals 16 residues. Germline V gene data show CDR1 as DFQATT and CDR2 as SNEGSKA (reference sequence).

The V gene is TRBV5-6, the J gene TRBJ2-4; D remains unclear. Trimming shortened V by 0 bases and J by 6 bases, and 7 bases separated the two germline ends. CDR3 size: 13 residues. Germline CDR1 reads SGHDT; CDR2 reads YYEEEE. In DNA form, the CDR3 reads TGTGCCAGCAGCTTGGCCCCGGGAAACATTCAGTACTTC. Translation gives CASSLAPGNIQYF.

This clonotype was detected ten times or more. The chain recombines TRBV29-1 with TRBJ2-7; no clear D gene. This CDR3 comprises 13 residues. The germline CDR1 and CDR2 sequences are SQVTM and ANQGSEA. The V end lost 5 bases, the J end lost 3 bases, and 14 bases lay between the germline ends. The CDR3 DNA reads as TGCAGCGTTCGCCAGGAACTATTCTACGAGCAGTACTTC. Residues: CSVRQELFYEQYF.

This clonotype was detected only a few times. V usage is TRBV29-1 and J usage is TRBJ2-5; 9 bases match TRBD2. The CDR3 runs 15 residues. Germline V gives CDR1 SQVTM, CDR2 ANQGSEA. Trimming took 6 bases from V and 5 from J; bases not matched to a gene: 13. The CDR3, as DNA: TGCAGCGTCGCCATCCCGACTAGCGGCCAGGAGACCCAGTACTTC. This gives the protein CSVAIPTSGQETQYF.

This sequence joins TRBV7-2 and TRBJ2-4, with D possibly TRBD2 on 6 matching bases. The CDR3 runs 14 residues. The V and J ends lost 5 bases and 5 bases respectively, with 13 bases between them. In germline, CDR1 is SGHTA, CDR2 FQGNSA. Written as DNA, the CDR3 is TGTGCCAGCAGCGCTAGACTAGATGAAAACATTCAGTACTTC. Amino acids: CASSARLDENIQYF.

This clonotype occurred many times. The rearrangement links TRBV20-1 to TRBJ1-1; tentatively, D is TRBD1 (5 bases). Germline CDR1 DFQATT, CDR2 SNEGSKA (reference sequence). This CDR3 has 15 amino acids. V lost 2 bases to trimming and J lost 7 bases, with 20 bases between them. The CDR3 DNA is TGCAGTGCTAGAATTCAGGGCTTGAATGTGGATGAAGCTTTCTTT. It specifies CSARIQGLNVDEAFF.

This clonotype showed up many times. The J gene is TRBJ1-3, the V gene TRBV25-1, with D possibly being TRBD1 (5 bases). Germline lookup yields CDR1 MGHDK and CDR2 SYGVNS. The CDR3 has 13 residues. Deletions cut 6 bases from V and 3 bases from J, with 9 bases between. Here the CDR3 reads CASRGGVGNTIYF. CDR3 nucleotides: TGTGCCAGCAGGGGGGGTGTTGGAAACACCATATATTTT.

This clonotype was counted at least ten times. The rearrangement joins TRBV7-8 to TRBJ2-3; TRBD1 matches 8 bases. The CDR3 covers 14 residues. Germline V CDR1 and CDR2: SGHVS, FQNEAQ. J gave up 3 bases and V 8 bases, and 7 bases lay outside the gene matches. The CDR3 DNA reads TGTGCCAGCGGACGAGGGACAGGTACAGATACGCAGTATTTT. Translating gives CASGRGTGTDTQYF.

This clonotype was recorded at least ten times. This chain links TRBV28 with TRBJ2-6; D unresolved. Germline V lookup: CDR1 MDHEN, CDR2 SYDVKM. V dropped 10 bases and J dropped 0 bases, with 13 bases sitting between them. The CDR3 extends over 15 amino acids. The CDR3 protein is CATNHETSGANVLTF. For the CDR3, the DNA is TGTGCCACCAATCATGAGACCTCTGGGGCCAACGTCCTGACTTTC.

In this sample, this clonotype turned up many times. The V gene is TRBV20-1, the J gene TRBJ2-3; 16 bases fit TRBD2. J was trimmed by 4 bases and V by 6 bases; bases with no gene match: 7. This CDR3 contains 16 residues. Germline loops: CDR1 DFQATT, CDR2 SNEGSKA (reference sequence). The CDR3 reads CSAAGTSGRGSDTQYF. CDR3 nucleotides: TGCAGTGCGGCCGGGACTAGCGGGAGGGGGTCAGATACGCAGTATTTT.

This clonotype rates as medium-sized. The genes are TRBV5-6 and TRBJ2-7; D is perhaps TRBD2 (6 bases). Trimming stripped 4 bases from V and 0 bases from J, with 14 bases between. CDR1 SGHDT and CDR2 YYEEEE come from the germline V gene. This CDR3 is built from 15 residues. Here the CDR3 reads CASSLLRGSSYEQYF. CDR3 sequence (DNA): TGTGCCAGCAGCCTCCTCCGGGGGAGCTCCTACGAGCAGTACTTC. Variable domain in full (rest from reference TRBV5-6 and TRBJ2-7): DAGVTQSPTHLIKTRGQQVTLRCSPKSGHDTVSWYQQALGQGPQFIFQYYEEEERQRGNFPDRFSGHQFPNYSSELNVNALLLGDSALYLCASSLLRGSSYEQYFGPGTRLTVT.

This clonotype appeared many times. The rearrangement joins TRBV29-1 to TRBJ2-7; perhaps TRBD1 as D (6 bases). Trimming stripped 5 bases from V and 9 bases from J, with 17 bases between. Looked up from germline, CDR1 is SQVTM and CDR2 is ANQGSEA. The CDR3 is 12 residues long. This CDR3 is CSVRTDLGLQYF. The DNA for the CDR3 is TGCAGCGTTAGGACAGACCTTGGACTGCAGTACTTC.

The table lists this clonotype with many counts. The chain employs TRBV7-2 and TRBJ2-1, with TRBD2 matching 7 bases. Germline CDR1 reads SGHTA; CDR2 reads FQGNSA. There are 15 residues in the CDR3. Trimming at V came to 1 base and at J to 5 bases, leaving 5 bases not matched to a gene. The CDR3 sequence: CASSLVGLADNEQFF. CDR3 nucleotide sequence: TGTGCCAGCAGCTTAGTCGGGCTAGCGGACAATGAGCAGTTCTTC.